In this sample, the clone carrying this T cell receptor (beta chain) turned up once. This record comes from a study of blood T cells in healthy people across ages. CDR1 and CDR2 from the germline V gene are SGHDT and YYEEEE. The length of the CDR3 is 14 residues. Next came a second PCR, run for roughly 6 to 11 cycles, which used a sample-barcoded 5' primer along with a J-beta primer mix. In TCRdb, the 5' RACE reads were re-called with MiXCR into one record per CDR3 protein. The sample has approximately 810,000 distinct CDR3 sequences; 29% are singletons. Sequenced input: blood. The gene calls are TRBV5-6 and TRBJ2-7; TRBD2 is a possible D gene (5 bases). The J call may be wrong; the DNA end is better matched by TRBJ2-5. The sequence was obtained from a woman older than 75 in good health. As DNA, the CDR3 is TGTGCCAGCAACCGGAGGTCCGGCCGAGAGACCCAGTACTTC. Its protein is CASNRRSGRETQYF.